This is a list of T cell receptor beta chains from one sample in a study of technical replicates of blood from a handful of donors. Clones were read by immunoSEQ multiplex PCR, and TCRdb kept only the in-frame ones, dropping some. The repertoire holds tens of thousands of clones, with roughly 93% as singletons. The sample consisted of T cells isolated from PBMCs. These TCRs come from a human donor in good health. Both conserved end residues are trimmed from each CDR3.

j_call | v_call | cdr3_aa
TRBJ2-7 | TRBV11-2 | ASSLSRDSPYEQY
TRBJ2-7 | TRBV28 | ASNPSGTSYEQY
TRBJ2-1 | TRBV6-1 | ASSEREADNEQF
TRBJ2-1 | TRBV6-1 | ASRTRGYFSNEQF
TRBJ1-5 | TRBV19 | ASSTHGGAVNQPQH
TRBJ1-1 | TRBV10-3 | ASQSFMNTEAF
TRBJ1-1 | TRBV2 | ASRRAGNTEAF
TRBJ2-7 | TRBV2 | AIYRDRAGYEQY
TRBJ1-4 | TRBV5-1 | ASSRRGTVANEKLF
TRBJ1-2 | TRBV5-1 | ASSTGQFYGYT
TRBJ2-5 | TRBV5-8 | ASSFLGGASETQY